The 27 T cell receptor beta chains reported below all come from one sample, sequenced in a study of T-cell memory formation after mild COVID-19. TCRdb recomputed calls from the 5' RACE reads with MiXCR, one row per CDR3 protein. Of around 13,000 distinct CDR3 sequences detected, about a sixth appear once; the ten largest clones hold around 50%. The specimen was PBMCs or a T cell subset sorted from them (not recorded which). The receptors stem from a man between 18 and 29 years old who had mild COVID-19 (a few samples of this study predate the infection). Cell type and time point are not known.

In its sample, this clonotype was seen a few times. The chain has TRBV4-1 and TRBJ1-1; no firm D call. The V end was cut by 2 bases, the J end by 5 bases, with 12 bases between. CDR3 size: 14 residues. Germline-derived CDR1 and CDR2 are MGHRA and YSYEKL. CDR3 amino acids: CASSQPTGETEAFF. The CDR3 DNA sequence: TGCGCCAGCAGCCAACCCACCGGGGAAACTGAAGCTTTCTTT.

There are many counts of this clonotype. The CDR3 DNA is TGTGCCAGCAGCCGCCCTCTTGGGAATGAGCAGTTCTTC. This codes for CASSRPLGNEQFF. V and J are TRBV7-2 and TRBJ2-1; D not certain. V was clipped by 5 bases and J by 7 bases, with 12 bases between them. CDR1 is SGHTA and CDR2 is FQGNSA in the germline V gene. The CDR3 is made up of 13 amino acids.

This clonotype was counted only a few times. Without the conserved terminal phenylalanine or tryptophan, this CDR3 likely stems from a read error. It is unclear where the CDR3 begins or ends on the DNA, so no DNA is shown, and the CDR3 is as TCRdb lists it. The chain uses TRBV4-1 and TRBJ2-5. The CDR3 has 9 residues if both end residues are counted. Germline lookup yields CDR1 MGHRA and CDR2 YSYEKL. The CDR3 spells CASSQGWVG.

This clonotype was observed many times. This chain uses TRBV5-1 with TRBJ2-1, with 8 bases that match TRBD1. Trimming removed 6 bases from V and 10 bases from J; junction bases left unmatched: 3. CDR3 length: 11 amino acids. CDR1 is SGHRS and CDR2 is YFSETQ in the germline V gene. CDR3 DNA sequence: TGCGCCAGCAATTCAGGGGGCGAGCAGTTCTTC. The encoded protein is CASNSGGEQFF.

This chain joins TRBV12-3 or TRBV12-4 and TRBJ2-1; D is unresolved. CDR3 size: 13 residues. V lost 6 bases, J lost 8 bases, and 14 bases lay in between. The CDR3 DNA reads as TGTGCCAGCAGCCCCCCGCCGGGCCATGAGCAGTTCTTC. As protein: CASSPPPGHEQFF.

This clonotype was observed a few times. The V call is TRBV5-4, the J call TRBJ2-7; 9 bases line up with TRBD1. This CDR3 is built from 14 residues. The germline CDR1 and CDR2 sequences are SGHNT and YYREEE (reference sequence). V shed 4 bases, J shed 4 bases, and the junction held 6 bases outside the gene matches. CDR3 in amino acids: CASSKGTGKYEQYF. For the CDR3, the DNA is TGTGCCAGCAGCAAAGGGACAGGGAAATACGAGCAGTACTTC. The full variable domain, in which reference TRBV5-4 and TRBJ2-7 provide the parts outside the CDR3, is ETGVTQSPTHLIKTRGQQVTLRCSSQSGHNTVSWYQQALGQGPQFIFQYYREEENGRGNFPPRFSGLQFPNYSSELNVNALELDDSALYLCASSKGTGKYEQYFGPGTRLTVT.

This clonotype was detected ten times or more. The V gene is TRBV7-9, the J gene TRBJ2-2, with a weak D call TRBD2 (5 bases). This CDR3 is built from 16 residues. Trimming left V 3 bases short and J 5 bases short, with 16 bases between. Germline CDR1 is SEHNR and CDR2 is FQNEAQ (reference sequence). The DNA for the CDR3 is TGTGCCAGCAGCTTCCTAGAGGGAGCAAAGACCGGGGAGCTGTTTTTT. This sequence encodes CASSFLEGAKTGELFF. The entire variable domain, with the rest obtained from reference TRBV7-9 and TRBJ2-2, is as follows: DTGVSQNPRHKITKRGQNVTFRCDPISEHNRLYWYRQTLGQGPEFLTYFQNEAQLEKSRLLSDRFSAERPKGSFSTLEIQRTEQGDSAMYLCASSFLEGAKTGELFFGEGSRLTVL.

The rearrangement links TRBV5-4 to TRBJ2-7; TRBD2 matches 8 bases. The germline gives CDR1 SGHNT, CDR2 YYREEE (reference sequence). The CDR3 is 16 residues long. Trimming took 5 bases from V and 1 from J; bases not matched to a gene: 11. The DNA of the CDR3 is TGTGCCAGCAGTCTTACCCGCAGCGGGAGATCCTACGAGCAGTACTTC. This sequence encodes CASSLTRSGRSYEQYF.

This rearrangement joins TRBV6-6 to TRBJ1-6; D is possibly TRBD1 (5 bases). The CDR3 length is 15 residues. Germline V gene sequence: CDR1 MNHNY, CDR2 SVGAGI (reference sequence). V gave up 8 bases and J gave up 0 bases, with 11 bases separating them. CDR3 amino acids: CASRGPYSYNSPLHF. DNA of the CDR3: TGTGCCAGCCGGGGACCCTACTCCTATAATTCACCCCTCCACTTT.

The chain combines TRBV5-1 with TRBJ1-4; possible D gene TRBD1, 6 bases. V was cut by 3 bases and J by 5 bases, with 20 bases left in between. Germline CDR1 reads SGHRS; CDR2 reads YFSETQ. CDR3 length: 17 residues. The CDR3 bases are TGCGCCAGCAGCTCGAGTGGGGGCGCGTATCCCAATGAAAAACTGTTTTTT. Its translation: CASSSSGGAYPNEKLFF.

At least ten counts were recorded for this clonotype. The chain carries TRBV7-2 and TRBJ2-1; TRBD2 aligns across 9 bases. This CDR3 is 16 amino acids long. Germline assignment: CDR1 SGHTA and CDR2 FQGNSA. Trimming took 5 bases from V and 3 from J; bases not matched to a gene: 8. The CDR3 sequence is CASSHLAGEFYNEQFF. The CDR3 nucleotides are TGTGCCAGCAGCCACTTAGCGGGGGAGTTCTACAATGAGCAGTTCTTC.

This clonotype was seen a handful of times. The chain employs TRBV27 and TRBJ1-5, with TRBD1 matching 7 bases. V lost 6 bases, J lost 0 bases, and 11 bases stayed unmatched. The CDR3 covers 17 residues. Germline lookup yields CDR1 MNHEY and CDR2 SMNVEV (reference sequence). CDR3 nucleotides: TGTGCCAGCAGCCAACAGGGGCGTATTTATAGCAATCAGCCCCAGCATTTT. Amino acid sequence: CASSQQGRIYSNQPQHF.

The rearrangement links TRBV9 to TRBJ2-3, with D maybe TRBD2 (6 bases). V was shortened by 3 bases and J by 2 bases, with 10 bases between the two germline ends. Looked up from germline, CDR1 is SGDLS and CDR2 is YYNGEE. The CDR3 is made up of 14 amino acids. The CDR3, as DNA: TGTGCCAGCAGCGCCGGGACTCCCACAGATACGCAGTATTTT. Amino acids: CASSAGTPTDTQYF.

In the case of this clonotype: A much larger clone sits a single nucleotide away, making a read error possible. The genes are TRBV11-1 and TRBJ2-3; 8 nucleotides align to TRBD1. The germline V gene encodes CDR1 SGHAT and CDR2 FQDESV (reference sequence). After removal of 4 bases from V and 6 bases from J, the junction contained 9 bases not matched to a gene. The CDR3 runs 15 residues. The CDR3 sequence: CASSSPRGLGDTQYF. CDR3 nucleotides: TGTGCCAGCAGCTCACCCAGGGGGCTTGGGGATACGCAGTATTTT.

The table lists this clonotype with many counts. This sequence joins TRBV6-5 and TRBJ1-1; unclear D gene. Trimming took 5 bases from V and 0 from J, leaving 10 bases between them. The V gene's germline CDR1 is MNHEY and CDR2 SVGAGI. CDR3 length equals 14 residues. CDR3 sequence (DNA): TGTGCCAGCAGTGGACCGCGGGTGAACACTGAAGCTTTCTTT. Protein: CASSGPRVNTEAFF.

The chain uses TRBV7-9 and TRBJ2-1; 9 nucleotides agree with TRBD1. Trimming cost V 5 bases and J 2 bases; bases outside gene matches: 4. The CDR3 extends over 15 amino acids. Germline V CDR1 and CDR2: SEHNR, FQNEAQ (reference sequence). CDR3 loop: CASSPQGATYNEQFF. CDR3 DNA sequence: TGTGCCAGCAGCCCACAGGGGGCGACCTACAATGAGCAGTTCTTC. Full variable domain (remainder filled in from reference TRBV7-9 and TRBJ2-1): DTGVSQNPRHKITKRGQNVTFRCDPISEHNRLYWYRQTLGQGPEFLTYFQNEAQLEKSRLLSDRFSAERPKGSFSTLEIQRTEQGDSAMYLCASSPQGATYNEQFFGPGTRLTVL.

This clonotype was seen many times. This sequence joins TRBV3-1 and TRBJ1-2; D is possibly TRBD1 (6 bases). The ends were cut back, 3 bases at V and 8 bases at J, with 10 bases in the middle. This CDR3 comprises 12 residues. Per the germline V gene, CDR1 is LGHDT and CDR2 is YNNKEL (reference sequence). CDR3: CASSHPGEGYTF. The DNA for the CDR3 is TGTGCCAGCAGCCATCCAGGGGAAGGCTACACCTTC.

This clonotype was observed at least ten times. The rearrangement joins TRBV18 to TRBJ2-5, with D unclear. Germline CDR1 is KGHSH and CDR2 is LQKENI. The CDR3 has 12 residues. Trimming removed 3 bases from V and 4 bases from J, with 6 bases in between. The CDR3 protein is CASSPRRETQYF. The DNA for the CDR3 is TGTGCCAGCTCACCGAGGCGAGAGACCCAGTACTTC.

The chain carries TRBV4-2 and TRBJ2-7; D is unclear. The CDR3 totals 13 residues. Per the germline V gene, CDR1 is LGHNA and CDR2 is YNFKEQ. Deletions cut 0 bases from V and 3 bases from J, with 6 bases between. This chain's CDR3 is CASSQDGGYEQYF. CDR3 coding DNA: TGTGCCAGCAGCCAAGATGGTGGCTACGAGCAGTACTTC.

A few counts support this clonotype. The chain uses TRBV13 and TRBJ1-3, with 8 bases fitting TRBD1. The V segment lost 4 bases and the J segment 2 bases; nucleotides outside the gene matches: 4. Germline CDR1 and CDR2: PRHDT and FYEKMQ (reference sequence). The CDR3 is 15 residues long. CDR3 nucleotide sequence: TGTGCCAGCAGCTCTTGGACAGGGACTGGAAACACCATATATTTT. It specifies CASSSWTGTGNTIYF. The whole variable domain, filled in from reference TRBV13 and TRBJ1-3, reads AAGVIQSPRHLIKEKRETATLKCYPIPRHDTVYWYQQGPGQDPQFLISFYEKMQSDKGSIPDRFSAQQFSDYHSELNMSSLELGDSALYFCASSSWTGTGNTIYFGEGSWLTVV.

At least ten counts were recorded for this clonotype. This chain links TRBV7-9 with TRBJ1-1; 9 bases map to TRBD1. J was trimmed by 5 bases and V by 5 bases; bases with no gene match: 9. The germline gives CDR1 SEHNR, CDR2 FQNEAQ (reference sequence). The length of the CDR3 is 15 residues. The CDR3 DNA reads as TGTGCCAGCAGCCCCGTACGGGACAGGGCAACTGAAGCTTTCTTT. It specifies CASSPVRDRATEAFF.

The V gene is TRBV7-3, the J gene TRBJ2-3; D not certain. This CDR3 comprises 12 residues. V lost 5 bases, J lost 5 bases, and 8 bases lay in between. Looked up from germline, CDR1 is SGHTA and CDR2 is FQGTGA. The CDR3 loop is CASSEDLDTQYF. For the CDR3, the DNA is TGTGCCAGCAGCGAAGATTTAGATACGCAGTATTTT.

This clonotype was seen at least ten times. The chain uses TRBV4-3 and TRBJ1-1; TRBD1 matches at 8 bases. This CDR3 has 14 amino acids. Germline CDR1 reads LGHNA; CDR2 reads YSLEER. The ends lost 4 bases at V and 7 bases at J; junction bases unmatched: 8. The CDR3, as DNA: TGCGCCAGCAGCCTAGGGACAGGCGATTATGAAGCTTTCTTT. It yields the protein CASSLGTGDYEAFF.

J is TRBJ2-7 and V is TRBV12-3 or TRBV12-4; D unclear. The CDR3 runs 12 residues. Trimming pared 6 bases from V and 2 bases from J, leaving 8 bases between. The CDR3 loop is CASSPGTYEQYF. In DNA, the CDR3 is TGTGCCAGCAGCCCCGGTACCTACGAGCAGTACTTC.

This sequence joins TRBV15 and TRBJ1-3; D is unclear. V lost 1 base, J lost 0 bases, and 10 bases lay in between. CDR3 length: 16 residues. The germline CDR1 and CDR2 sequences are LNHNV and YYDKDF (reference sequence). CDR3 amino acids: CATSRGTLGSGNTIYF. The CDR3 DNA follows: TGTGCCACCAGCAGAGGGACCCTGGGCTCTGGAAACACCATATATTTT.

This clonotype ranks as medium-sized. The chain is built from TRBV4-1 and TRBJ2-7; D might be TRBD1 (6 bases). V was cut by 1 base and J by 1 base, with 23 bases left in between. CDR1 is MGHRA, CDR2 YSYEKL, per germline. The CDR3 spans 19 residues. CDR3 sequence (DNA): TGCGCCAGCAGCCAAGGAGGGGTGTGGGCAGGGGCCGCTTCCTACGAGCAGTACTTC. This codes for CASSQGGVWAGAASYEQYF.

This clonotype appeared a few times. This sequence joins TRBV3-1 and TRBJ1-6; 8 bases match TRBD1. The CDR3 sequence is 19 residues long. Germline V gives CDR1 LGHDT, CDR2 YNNKEL (reference sequence). J gave up 0 bases and V 0 bases, and 7 bases lay outside the gene matches. The CDR3 spells CASSQEGQVVGSYNSPLHF. The CDR3 DNA reads TGTGCCAGCAGCCAAGAGGGACAGGTCGTCGGCTCCTATAATTCACCCCTCCACTTT. The full variable domain, with the rest looked up from reference TRBV3-1 and TRBJ1-6, is DTAVSQTPKYLVTQMGNDKSIKCEQNLGHDTMYWYKQDSKKFLKIMFSYNNKELIINETVPNRFSPKSPDKAHLNLHINSLELGDSAVYFCASSQEGQVVGSYNSPLHFGNGTRLTVT.